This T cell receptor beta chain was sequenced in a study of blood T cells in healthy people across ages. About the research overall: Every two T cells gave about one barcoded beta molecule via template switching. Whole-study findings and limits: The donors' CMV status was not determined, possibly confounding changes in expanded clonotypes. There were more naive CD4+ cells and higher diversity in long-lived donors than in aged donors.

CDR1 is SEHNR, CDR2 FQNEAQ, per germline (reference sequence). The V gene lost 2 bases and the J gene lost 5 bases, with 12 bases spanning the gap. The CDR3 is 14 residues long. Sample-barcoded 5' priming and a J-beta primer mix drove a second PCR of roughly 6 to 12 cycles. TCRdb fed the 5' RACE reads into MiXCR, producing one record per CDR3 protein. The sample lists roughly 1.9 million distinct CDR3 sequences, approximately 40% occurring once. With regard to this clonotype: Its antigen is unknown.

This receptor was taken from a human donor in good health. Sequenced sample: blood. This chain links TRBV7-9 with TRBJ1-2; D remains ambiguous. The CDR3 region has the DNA TGTGCCAGCAGCTTACTCGCCGGACCATATGGCTACACCTTC. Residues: CASSLLAGPYGYTF.